A selection of T cell receptor beta chains follows, all from one sample in a study of T cells expressing NK-cell markers. After re-calling the 5' RACE reads, TCRdb lists one entry per CDR3 protein, DNA absent. This repertoire includes some 390,000 distinct CDR3 sequences. Material: blood T cells: a sorted CD56 or NKG2C T cell subset, CD4+ or CD8+ T cells, or bulk PBMC T cells (not recorded which). The receptors stem from a woman aged 50 to 60 in good health. Each CDR3 is given with its conserved first and last residue. Each record gives: V gene, J gene, CDR3 protein.

TRBV20-1	TRBJ2-3	CSAREPTGVPRTDTQYF
TRBV12-3/TRBV12-4	TRBJ2-5	CASSSMGLAGLRETQYF
TRBV7-2	TRBJ2-2	CASSPRVAGGSGELFF
TRBV10-1	TRBJ2-5	CASSDVGEYQETQYF
TRBV12-3/TRBV12-4	TRBJ2-1	CASSLLGLAGQSNEQFF
TRBV24-1	TRBJ2-7	CATSDPLMGEQYF
TRBV4-1	TRBJ2-4	CASSDLGTKNIQYF
TRBV20-1	TRBJ2-2	CSALNSGRGGTGELFF
TRBV12-3/TRBV12-4	TRBJ1-1	CASRKTGRTEAFF
TRBV30	TRBJ2-1	CARTPSEAYNEQFF
TRBV6-2/TRBV6-3	TRBJ2-3	CASSWIAGGPVDTQYF
TRBV28	TRBJ2-5	CASRTSGRREETQYF
TRBV11-3	TRBJ2-1	CASSSSTGTGFF
TRBV30	TRBJ2-7	CAWSVGRMLAPYEQYF
TRBV20-1	TRBJ2-5	CSATALTSGTETQYF
TRBV10-3	TRBJ2-7	CANLKKDSGYEQYF
TRBV4-2	TRBJ2-5	CASSHETSGREETQYF
TRBV11-2	TRBJ2-3	CASSLTSGPASDTQYF
TRBV3-1	TRBJ2-3	CASSQDQQRLQYF
TRBV4-2	TRBJ2-2	CASSQEEYRETGELFF
TRBV20-1	TRBJ2-5	CSARGGQGETQYF
TRBV5-1	TRBJ2-1	CASSLRGQGAYEQFF
TRBV30	TRBJ2-1	CACQGQGYNEQFF
TRBV7-8	TRBJ2-5	CASSLVGTGALKSETQYF
TRBV2	TRBJ2-7	CASSRRDPWSYEQYF
TRBV27	TRBJ2-1	CASSKLADTMSGQFF
TRBV4-2	TRBJ1-4	CASSPGQDVEKLFF
TRBV7-2	TRBJ2-7	CASSYRLAGGEQYF
TRBV14	TRBJ2-5	CASSQVGTGKTQYF
TRBV15	TRBJ2-3	CATSRAKVADTQYF
TRBV6-5	TRBJ2-1	CASKNQGLYEQFF
TRBV7-9	TRBJ2-1	CASSPGLGESSYNEQFF
TRBV29-1	TRBJ2-2	CSVVPGINTGELFF
TRBV13	TRBJ2-2	CASSLTSGRYGELFF
TRBV11-2	TRBJ2-1	CASRAPGRRLPNEQFF
TRBV12-3/TRBV12-4	TRBJ2-1	CASRDGLPSSYNEQFF
TRBV12-3/TRBV12-4	TRBJ2-6	CASSFSGVAGANVLTF
TRBV7-2	TRBJ2-3	CASGPGPTDTQYF
TRBV5-6	TRBJ2-1	CASTLSDNEQFF
TRBV7-2	TRBJ2-1	CASSLASVTGPFF
TRBV7-3	TRBJ2-1	CASSLGEGGNEQFF
TRBV7-2	TRBJ2-7	CASSLTRRYEQYF
TRBV2	TRBJ1-5	CASSGAGTENQPQHF
TRBV9	TRBJ1-3	CASSVGGGNTIYF
TRBV9	TRBJ2-5	CASSVATDWQETQYF
TRBV5-1	TRBJ2-1	CASALDTYNEQFF
TRBV4-1	TRBJ1-1	CASSQGVGTEAFF